These 16 T cell receptor beta chains share one sample of origin, sequenced in a study of T cell responses to AZD1222 COVID-19 vaccine. TCRdb's copy holds only in-frame clones and misses some; the assay was immunoSEQ multiplex PCR. The sample has 100,000 to 150,000 clones, roughly nine tenths seen once; the top ten hold approximately 3.1%. The source material was peripheral blood, sampled on day 0 of AZD1222 vaccination. The receptors derive from an adult in good health.

This chain links TRBV19 with TRBJ1-1; a weak D match, TRBD1 (6 bases). V dropped 3 bases and J dropped 6 bases, with 17 bases sitting between them. Per the germline V gene, CDR1 is LNHDA and CDR2 is SQIVND (reference sequence). This CDR3 region has 15 residues. This chain's CDR3 is CASSIGAGVIAEAFF. CDR3 coding DNA: TGTGCCAGTAGTATTGGGGCAGGGGTTATCGCTGAAGCTTTCTTT.

The chain employs TRBV6-5 and TRBJ2-7, with 10 bases identical to TRBD2. The CDR3 runs to 14 residues. Germline V CDR1 and CDR2: MNHEY, SVGAGI. J gave up 4 bases and V 7 bases, and 7 bases lay outside the gene matches. CDR3 coding DNA: TGTGCCAGCACCCTAGCGGGAGTAAGGTACGAGCAGTACTTC. As protein: CASTLAGVRYEQYF.

V gene TRBV5-1 combines with J gene TRBJ1-2; 11 nucleotides agree with TRBD1. Germline CDR1 and CDR2: SGHRS and YFSETQ. The CDR3 totals 15 residues. Trimming at V came to 4 bases and at J to 6 bases, leaving 8 bases not matched to a gene. The CDR3 spells CASSREGQGVDGYTF. DNA of the CDR3: TGCGCCAGCAGCCGAGAGGGACAGGGGGTGGATGGCTACACCTTC.

The gene calls are TRBV7-2 and TRBJ1-5, with a tentative D call TRBD1 (5 bases). Trimming cost V 0 bases and J 6 bases, with 15 bases left between them. This CDR3 is built from 16 residues. In germline, CDR1 is SGHTA, CDR2 FQGNSA. The CDR3: CASSLARGGISQPQHF. The CDR3, as DNA: TGTGCCAGCAGCTTAGCGAGGGGAGGTATTAGTCAGCCCCAGCATTTT.

V and J are TRBV27 and TRBJ1-4; D call uncertain. Germline V lookup: CDR1 MNHEY, CDR2 SMNVEV (reference sequence). V gave up 4 bases and J gave up 7 bases, with 16 bases separating them. The CDR3 consists of 15 residues. CDR3 sequence: CASSSVHSPSEKLFF. The CDR3 nucleotides are TGTGCCAGCAGTTCAGTCCACAGCCCCAGTGAAAAACTGTTTTTT.

CDR3 DNA sequence: TGTGCCAGCTCACCAGACAGGGACAACACCGGGGAGCTGTTTTTT. Encoded protein: CASSPDRDNTGELFF. V is TRBV18 and J is TRBJ2-2, with 7 bases fitting TRBD1. The CDR3 totals 15 residues. Germline V gene lookup returns CDR1 KGHSH and CDR2 LQKENI. Trimming cost V 2 bases and J 2 bases; bases outside gene matches: 2.

The chain couples TRBV2 to TRBJ2-2; D is possibly TRBD2 (6 bases). The CDR3 spans 16 residues. Trimming stripped 4 bases from V and 2 bases from J, with 14 bases between. The germline CDR1 and CDR2 sequences are SNHLY and FYNNEI. The CDR3 loop reads CASSVEGPGNTGELFF. DNA for the CDR3: TGTGCCAGCAGTGTGGAGGGCCCGGGTAACACCGGGGAGCTGTTTTTT.

The rearrangement joins TRBV14 to TRBJ2-2; TRBD2 is a possible D gene (6 bases). The CDR3 sequence is 16 residues long. Trimming stripped 4 bases from V and 5 bases from J, with 17 bases between. Per germline, CDR1 SGHDN and CDR2 FVKESK. The CDR3 coding sequence is TGTGCCAGCAGCCTCGCGGCGGGGAGCCGGACCGGGGAGCTGTTTTTT. Its translation is CASSLAAGSRTGELFF. The full variable domain, with the rest looked up from reference TRBV14 and TRBJ2-2, is EAGVTQFPSHSVIEKGQTVTLRCDPISGHDNLYWYRRVMGKEIKFLLHFVKESKQDESGMPNNRFLAERTGGTYSTLKVQPAELEDSGVYFCASSLAAGSRTGELFFGEGSRLTVL.

V and J are TRBV7-9 and TRBJ2-7, with TRBD2 as a possible D gene (5 bases). The CDR3 runs to 14 residues. Germline CDR1 reads SEHNR; CDR2 reads FQNEAQ (reference sequence). The V end lost 5 bases, the J end lost 3 bases, and 14 bases lay between the germline ends. CDR3 sequence: CASSGEGWYYEQYF. CDR3 DNA: TGTGCCAGCAGCGGTGAGGGATGGTACTACGAGCAGTACTTC.

The chain is built from TRBV7-2 and TRBJ2-7, with 13 nucleotides matching TRBD2. The CDR3 is made up of 19 amino acids. V dropped 0 bases and J dropped 3; count of bases not matched to a gene: 11. Germline loops: CDR1 SGHTA, CDR2 FQGNSA. CDR3 amino acids: CASSLAGTSGISALYEQYF. The DNA of the CDR3 is TGTGCCAGCAGCTTAGCCGGGACTAGCGGGATTTCTGCCCTCTACGAGCAGTACTTC.

The genes are TRBV7-9 and TRBJ2-2, with 7 bases matching TRBD1. CDR3 size: 15 residues. V trimming: 5 bases; J trimming: 7 bases; junction bases outside the gene matches: 10. In germline, CDR1 is SEHNR, CDR2 FQNEAQ (reference sequence). The CDR3 DNA reads TGTGCCAGCAGCCAGGCGAGAGGGGGCCTCGGGGAGCTGTTTTTT. Translating it yields CASSQARGGLGELFF.

The chain carries TRBV5-1 and TRBJ2-3; a weak D match, TRBD1 (6 bases). CDR1 and CDR2 (germline): SGHRS, YFSETQ. Deletions cut 5 bases from V and 2 bases from J, with 9 bases between. The CDR3 covers 13 residues. The CDR3 loop is CASRQGATDTQYF. CDR3 nucleotides: TGCGCCAGCAGACAGGGAGCCACAGATACGCAGTATTTT.

The chain is built from TRBV18 and TRBJ2-3; possible D gene TRBD1, 5 bases. The CDR3 loop spans 14 amino acids. The germline V gene has CDR1 KGHSH and CDR2 LQKENI. V was clipped by 3 bases and J by 1 base, with 8 bases between them. The DNA of the CDR3 is TGTGCCAGCTCACCGGCCAGGGGCACAGATACGCAGTATTTT. Protein product: CASSPARGTDTQYF. Full variable domain (remainder filled in from reference TRBV18 and TRBJ2-3): NAGVMQNPRHLVRRRGQEARLRCSPMKGHSHVYWYRQLPEEGLKFMVYLQKENIIDESGMPKERFSAEFPKEGPSILRIQQVVRGDSAAYFCASSPARGTDTQYFGPGTRLTVL.

CDR3 amino acids: CASSPGRNEQYF. The DNA for the CDR3 is TGTGCCAGCAGTCCTGGCAGGAACGAGCAGTACTTC. This chain connects TRBV2 to TRBJ2-7, with D unclear. The germline V and J ends were trimmed by 5 bases and 5 bases, with 10 bases remaining between them. CDR3 length: 12 amino acids. Germline loops: CDR1 SNHLY, CDR2 FYNNEI.

This chain links TRBV7-2 with TRBJ2-5; the D gene is possibly TRBD2 (6 bases). The CDR3 totals 15 residues. Germline V CDR1 and CDR2: SGHTA, FQGNSA. V shed 1 base and J shed 2 bases, with 11 bases lying between them. CDR3 residues: CASSLVDGGQETQYF. The CDR3 nucleotides are TGTGCCAGCAGCTTAGTAGACGGGGGACAAGAGACCCAGTACTTC.

In the case of this clone: The conserved final phenylalanine or tryptophan is absent from the CDR3, which likely points to a read error. The V call is TRBV6-5, the J call TRBJ1-1; no clear D. The CDR3 has 13 amino acids. CDR1 is MNHEY and CDR2 is SVGAGI in the germline V gene. V lost 0 bases to trimming and J lost 0 bases, with 2 bases between them. The CDR3 DNA is TGTGCCAGCAGTTACTCCTTGAACACTGAAGCTTTCCTT. As protein: CASSYSLNTEAFL.